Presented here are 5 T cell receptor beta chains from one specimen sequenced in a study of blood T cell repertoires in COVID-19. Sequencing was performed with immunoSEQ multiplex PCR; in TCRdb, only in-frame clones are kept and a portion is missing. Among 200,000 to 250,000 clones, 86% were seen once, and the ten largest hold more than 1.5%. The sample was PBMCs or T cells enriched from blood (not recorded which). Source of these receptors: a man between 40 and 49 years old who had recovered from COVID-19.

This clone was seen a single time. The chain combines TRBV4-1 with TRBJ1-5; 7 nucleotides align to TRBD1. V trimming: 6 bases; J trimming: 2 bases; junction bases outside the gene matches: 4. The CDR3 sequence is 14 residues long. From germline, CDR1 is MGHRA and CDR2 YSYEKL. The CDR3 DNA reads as TGCGCCAGCAGAGACAGGGTCGGCAATCAGCCCCAGCATTTT. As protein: CASRDRVGNQPQHF.

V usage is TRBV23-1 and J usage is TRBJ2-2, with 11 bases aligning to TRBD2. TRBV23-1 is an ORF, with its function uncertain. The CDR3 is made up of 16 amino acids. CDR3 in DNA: TGCGCAATGGTTGGTAGCGGGGGGGCGGACACCGGGGAGCTGTTTTTT. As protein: CAMVGSGGADTGELFF.

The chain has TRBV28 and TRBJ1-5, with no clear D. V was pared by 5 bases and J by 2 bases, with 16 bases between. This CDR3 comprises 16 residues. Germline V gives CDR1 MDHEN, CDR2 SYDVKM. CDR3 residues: CASSRSGGLGNQPQHF. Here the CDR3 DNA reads TGTGCCAGCAGTCGAAGTGGAGGGCTCGGCAATCAGCCCCAGCATTTT. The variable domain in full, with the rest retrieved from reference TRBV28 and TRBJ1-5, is DVKVTQSSRYLVKRTGEKVFLECVQDMDHENMFWYRQDPGLGLRLIYFSYDVKMKEKGDIPEGYSVSREKKERFSLILESASTNQTSMYLCASSRSGGLGNQPQHFGDGTRLSIL.

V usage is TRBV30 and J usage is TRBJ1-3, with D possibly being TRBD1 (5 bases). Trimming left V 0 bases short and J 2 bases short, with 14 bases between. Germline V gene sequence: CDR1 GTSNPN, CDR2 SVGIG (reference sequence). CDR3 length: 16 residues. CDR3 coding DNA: TGTGCCTGGAGTGTAGGTTGGGGCGGACCTGGAAACACCATATATTTT. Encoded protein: CAWSVGWGGPGNTIYF.

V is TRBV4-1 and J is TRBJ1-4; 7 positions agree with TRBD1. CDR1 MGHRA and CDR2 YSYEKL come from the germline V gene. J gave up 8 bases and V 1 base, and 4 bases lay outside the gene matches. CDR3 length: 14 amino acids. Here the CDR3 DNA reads TGCGCCAGCAGCCAAGGGACAGGAAGGGAAAAACTGTTTTTT. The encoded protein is CASSQGTGREKLFF.